This T cell receptor (beta chain) was recovered during a study of shared clonotypes between healthy human individuals. CDR1 PRHDT and CDR2 FYEKMQ come from the germline V gene (reference sequence). The CDR3 runs 14 residues. With 0 bases removed from V and 5 bases from J, the gap between germline ends came to 11 bases. Using immunoSEQ multiplex PCR, the repertoire was profiled, and TCRdb retains in-frame clones only, with some absent. The sample lists about 800,000 clones, roughly 96% occurring once. It was CD45RO-negative cells, positively selected for CCR7, that made up naive CD8 cells, with terminally differentiated effector memory CD45RA+ cells excluded.

The source of this sequence is a man younger than 40 in good health. Sample: naive CD8+ T cells sorted from blood. This rearrangement joins TRBV13 to TRBJ2-7; D possibly corresponds to TRBD2 (6 bases). CDR3 sequence (DNA): TGTGCCAGCAGCTTAGGGACTAGATTCAACGAGCAGTACTTC. Residues: CASSLGTRFNEQYF.